These T cell receptor beta chains were read from a single sample in a study of early T cells in non-severe SARS-CoV-2 infection. From the 5' RACE reads, TCRdb called clonotypes with MiXCR, one entry per CDR3 protein. The sample holds roughly 50,000 distinct CDR3 sequences; 7.7% are singletons and the top ten take 5% to 6.5%. Source material: whole blood. The receptors shown here come from an adult who was a healthcare worker with PCR-confirmed SARS-CoV-2 infection or an uninfected control (not recorded which). Both conserved end residues are part of each CDR3. A D gene is named only where the DNA matches it firmly.

d_gene,j_gene,v_gene,CDR3aa
TRBD2,TRBJ2-3,TRBV12-3/TRBV12-4,CASGASGDTDTQYF
TRBD2,TRBJ2-1,TRBV28,CASSPTGTSGPEQFF
.,TRBJ1-5,TRBV18,CASSPNPGFHSNQPQHF
.,TRBJ2-7,TRBV30,CASTGQPRGEQYF
.,TRBJ2-1,TRBV28,CASSQGSNSYNEQFF
TRBD1,TRBJ2-3,TRBV7-8,CASSVRQGMGTDTQYF
TRBD2,TRBJ2-7,TRBV5-6,CASSSSGGASYEQYF
.,TRBJ1-5,TRBV18,CASSPSVDQPQHF
.,TRBJ2-3,TRBV27,CASSLVDPSTDTQYF
TRBD1,TRBJ1-2,TRBV9,CAARTGGSYGYTF
.,TRBJ1-2,TRBV3-1,CASSPRVLTVTRDGYTF
.,TRBJ2-3,TRBV9,CASTISPGVTDTQYF
TRBD2,TRBJ2-3,TRBV5-8,CASRKRGGRGTDTQYF
.,TRBJ2-7,TRBV11-2,CASSLETGYEQYF
TRBD1,TRBJ1-2,TRBV12-3/TRBV12-4,CASSWTGGAGGYTF
.,TRBJ1-3,TRBV7-9,CASSPRPGNTIYF
TRBD2,TRBJ2-2,TRBV27,CASSLLGLADARSGELFF
.,TRBJ2-2,TRBV20-1,CSARAEGTPGTGELFF
.,TRBJ1-4,TRBV4-2,CASSQARVLNEKLFF
.,TRBJ2-2,TRBV10-1,CASRRGNVGELFF
TRBD2,TRBJ2-2,TRBV11-1,CASSLWASGVGELFF
.,TRBJ1-4,TRBV7-9,CASSLDGGDEKLFF
.,TRBJ1-1,TRBV4-3,CASSQYAGPDMNTEAFF
.,TRBJ1-2,TRBV5-4,CASSLAAGGLYGYTF
.,TRBJ2-7,TRBV27,CASSLGITYEQYF
.,TRBJ1-1,TRBV29-1,CSVGHGNTEAFF
.,TRBJ1-1,TRBV7-9,CASSLIGGAFF
.,TRBJ2-2,TRBV12-3/TRBV12-4,CASSLSIGELFF
.,TRBJ1-1,TRBV11-2,CASSFGVRAEINTEAFF
.,TRBJ1-1,TRBV18,CASSPRDGEAFF
.,TRBJ2-7,TRBV2,CASRQSSYEQYF
TRBD2,TRBJ2-5,TRBV20-1,CSAPERGRSKETQYF
.,TRBJ1-3,TRBV9,CASSVGSASGNTIYF
.,TRBJ1-1,TRBV24-1,CATRGEGVNTEAFF
TRBD2,TRBJ2-7,TRBV30,CAWKEGPSGGFDEQYF
.,TRBJ2-3,TRBV5-6,CASSLFADTQYF
TRBD1,TRBJ1-2,TRBV6-5,CASSYSQGAKGYGYTF
.,TRBJ2-7,TRBV14,CASNQDYPLTPQEQYF
.,TRBJ2-4,TRBV6-2/TRBV6-3,CASSYLAPRPKNIQYF
.,TRBJ2-6,TRBV29-1,CSVEDYGANVLTF
TRBD1,TRBJ2-5,TRBV11-2,CASSPGQGETQYF
.,TRBJ1-5,TRBV6-5,CASKAGEGNQPQHF
.,TRBJ1-5,TRBV20-1,CSANRDLGQPQHF
TRBD1,TRBJ2-7,TRBV28,CASSSLQGSEYEQYF
.,TRBJ2-7,TRBV25-1,CASSESGFGYEQYF
.,TRBJ1-5,TRBV12-3/TRBV12-4,CASTPGLQGQPQHF
.,TRBJ1-1,TRBV5-6,CASSLTGRSEAFF
.,TRBJ1-1,TRBV2,CASGFLETKTEAFF
TRBD1,TRBJ1-1,TRBV6-2/TRBV6-3,CASRYGTGGTEAFF
.,TRBJ1-5,TRBV6-4,CASSGRTPIVAQHF
.,TRBJ1-3,TRBV28,CASSLGGGRRSGNTIYF
.,TRBJ2-3,TRBV10-3,CAISESASADLNTQYF
TRBD2,TRBJ2-4,TRBV6-6,CASSYSERGGNIQYF
TRBD1,TRBJ1-2,TRBV7-2,CAVQQGNYGYTF
.,TRBJ2-7,TRBV7-9,CASNFGGPTYEQYF
.,TRBJ1-4,TRBV20-1,CSARDEKLFF
TRBD1,TRBJ1-2,TRBV5-4,CASSFGTGANYGYTF
.,TRBJ1-4,TRBV6-1,CASGTQEVNEKLFF
.,TRBJ1-1,TRBV27,CASSFLAGSTEAFF
.,TRBJ2-5,TRBV2,CASRAPKGQETQYF